This TCR beta chain emerged from a study of T cells in Graves' hyperthyroidism and ophthalmopathy. This clonotype was seen at least ten times. The antigen is not known. The source material, RNA transcripts, was used to amplify TCR beta CDR3 regions. With the HTBI primer set, the TCR CDR3 went through a first round of RT-PCR. TCRdb itself ran the multiplex PCR reads through MiXCR, one entry per CDR3 protein. The sample records 300,000 to 400,000 distinct CDR3 sequences, roughly 15% being singletons. Notes on the study in general: Ophthalmopathy stood apart from stable hyperthyroidism in a 13 V-J model.

Sequencing was carried out using blood. The sequence was collected from a woman aged 25 to 39 with Graves' ophthalmopathy.

For the CDR3, the DNA is TGTGCCCCTGGGGGGATTGCGGCTTATAGCAATCAGCCCCAGCATTTT. Translated: CAPGGIAAYSNQPQHF. The rearrangement uses TRBV15 and TRBJ1-5, with TRBD1 as a possible D gene (5 bases). This CDR3 has 16 residues. Germline V gives CDR1 LNHNV, CDR2 YYDKDF (reference sequence). The V gene lost 11 bases and the J gene lost 0 bases, with 20 bases spanning the gap.